This T cell receptor (beta chain) was found in a study of T cells in narcolepsy. Findings and limits, study-wide: HCRT-specific and TRIB2-specific autoreactive clonotypes appeared among same-patient CSF and blood CD4+ clonotypes.

This clone was observed a single time. Its target is unknown. Repertoires were generated with immunoSEQ multiplex PCR, while TCRdb's copy carries only in-frame clones and drops some. The data show some 30,000 clones, with approximately 87% seen just once and roughly 1% held by the top ten. The CDR3 length is 12 residues. CDR1 is MDHEN, CDR2 SYDVKM, per germline. Trimming shortened V by 8 bases and J by 5 bases, and 13 bases separated the two germline ends. The chain carries TRBV28 and TRBJ2-7; D might be TRBD1 (5 bases). The sequenced material came from memory (CD45RA-) CD4+ T cells from blood. This sequence was found in a human donor in good health. The CDR3 spells CASAQGFDEQYF. DNA of the CDR3: TGTGCCAGCGCGCAGGGTTTCGACGAGCAGTACTTC.